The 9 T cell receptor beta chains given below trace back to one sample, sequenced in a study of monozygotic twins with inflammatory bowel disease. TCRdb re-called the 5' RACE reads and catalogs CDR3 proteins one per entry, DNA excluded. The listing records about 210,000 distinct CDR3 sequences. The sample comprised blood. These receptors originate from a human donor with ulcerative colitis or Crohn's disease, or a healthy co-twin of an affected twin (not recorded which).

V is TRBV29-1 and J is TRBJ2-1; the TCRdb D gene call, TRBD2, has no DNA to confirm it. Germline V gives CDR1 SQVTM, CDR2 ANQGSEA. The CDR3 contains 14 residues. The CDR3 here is CSVGTSGGSSEQFF.

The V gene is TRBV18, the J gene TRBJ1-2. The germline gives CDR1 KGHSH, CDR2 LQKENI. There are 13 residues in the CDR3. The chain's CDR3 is CASSPDKNYGYTF.

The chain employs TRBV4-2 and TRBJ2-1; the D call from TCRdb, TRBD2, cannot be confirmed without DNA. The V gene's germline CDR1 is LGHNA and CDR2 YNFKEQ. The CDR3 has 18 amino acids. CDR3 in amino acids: CASSEERQRGDLYSEQFF.

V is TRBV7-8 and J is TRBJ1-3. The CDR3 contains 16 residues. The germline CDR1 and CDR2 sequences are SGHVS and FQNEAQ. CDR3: CASSLASGYGGNTIYF.

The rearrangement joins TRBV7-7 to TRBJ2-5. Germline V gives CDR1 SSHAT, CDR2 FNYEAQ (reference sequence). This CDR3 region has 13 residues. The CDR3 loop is CASSPMTLETQYF.

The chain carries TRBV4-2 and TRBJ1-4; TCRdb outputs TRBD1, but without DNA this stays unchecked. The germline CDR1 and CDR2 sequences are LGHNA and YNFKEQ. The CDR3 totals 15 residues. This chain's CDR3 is CASSQTRAANEKLFF.

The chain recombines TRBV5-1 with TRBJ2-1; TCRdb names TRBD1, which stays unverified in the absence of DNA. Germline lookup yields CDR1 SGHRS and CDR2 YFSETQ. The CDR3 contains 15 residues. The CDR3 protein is CASSSGTAPYNEQFF.

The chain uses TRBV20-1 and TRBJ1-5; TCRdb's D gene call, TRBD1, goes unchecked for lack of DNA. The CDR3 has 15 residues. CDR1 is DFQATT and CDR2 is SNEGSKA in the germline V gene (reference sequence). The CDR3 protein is CSAVPGGGGNQPQHF.

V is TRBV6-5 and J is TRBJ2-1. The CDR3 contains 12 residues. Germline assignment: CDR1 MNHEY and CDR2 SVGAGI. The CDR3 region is CASSYGLNEQFF.